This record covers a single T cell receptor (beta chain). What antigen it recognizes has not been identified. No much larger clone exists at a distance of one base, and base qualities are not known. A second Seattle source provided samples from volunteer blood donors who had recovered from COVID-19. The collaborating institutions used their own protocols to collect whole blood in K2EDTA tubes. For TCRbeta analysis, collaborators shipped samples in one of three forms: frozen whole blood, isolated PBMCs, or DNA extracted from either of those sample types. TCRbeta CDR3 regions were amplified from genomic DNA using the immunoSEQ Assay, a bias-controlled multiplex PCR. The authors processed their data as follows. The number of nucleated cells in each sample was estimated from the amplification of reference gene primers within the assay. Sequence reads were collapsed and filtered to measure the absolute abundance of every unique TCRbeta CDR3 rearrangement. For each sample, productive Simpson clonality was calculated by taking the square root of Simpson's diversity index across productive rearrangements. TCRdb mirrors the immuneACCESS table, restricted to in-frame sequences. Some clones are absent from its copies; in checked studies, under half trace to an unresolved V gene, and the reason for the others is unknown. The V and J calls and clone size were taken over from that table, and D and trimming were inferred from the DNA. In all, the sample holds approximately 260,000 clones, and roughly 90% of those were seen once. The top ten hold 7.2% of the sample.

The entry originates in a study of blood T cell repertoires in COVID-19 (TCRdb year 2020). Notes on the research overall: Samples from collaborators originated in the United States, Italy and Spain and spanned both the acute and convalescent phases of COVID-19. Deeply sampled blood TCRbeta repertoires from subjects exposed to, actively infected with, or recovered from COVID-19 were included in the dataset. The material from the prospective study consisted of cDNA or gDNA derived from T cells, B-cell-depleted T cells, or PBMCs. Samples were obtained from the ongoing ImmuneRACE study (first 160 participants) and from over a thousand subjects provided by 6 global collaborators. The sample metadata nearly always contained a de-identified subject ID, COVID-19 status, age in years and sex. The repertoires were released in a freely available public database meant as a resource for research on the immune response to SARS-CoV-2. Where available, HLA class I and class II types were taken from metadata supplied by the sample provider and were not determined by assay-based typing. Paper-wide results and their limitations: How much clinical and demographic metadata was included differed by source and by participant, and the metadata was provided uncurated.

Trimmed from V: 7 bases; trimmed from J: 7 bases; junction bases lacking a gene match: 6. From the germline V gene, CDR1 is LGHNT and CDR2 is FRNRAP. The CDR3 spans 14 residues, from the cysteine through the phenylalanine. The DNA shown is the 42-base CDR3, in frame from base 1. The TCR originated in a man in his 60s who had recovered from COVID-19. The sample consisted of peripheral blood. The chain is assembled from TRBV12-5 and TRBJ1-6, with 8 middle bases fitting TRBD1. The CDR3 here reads CASARTGMNSPLHF. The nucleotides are TGTGCTAGTGCCAGGACAGGGATGAATTCACCCCTCCACTTT. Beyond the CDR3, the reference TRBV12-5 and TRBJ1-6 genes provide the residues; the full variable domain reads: DARVTQTPRHKVTEMGQEVTMRCQPILGHNTVFWYRQTMMQGLELLAYFRNRAPLDDSGMPKDRFSAEMPDATLATLKIQPSEPRDSAVYFCASARTGMNSPLHFGNGTRLTVT.